This TCR beta chain was retrieved from a study of blood T cells in healthy people across ages. Study context: Template-switching capture recovered about one barcoded beta molecule per two T cells.

Each donor's blood draw was roughly 10 milliliters of peripheral blood. Total RNA, at least 6 micrograms per sample, came from PBMCs. A remark on this clonotype: As yet, its antigen is unknown.

General observations from the study: One million T cells yielded diversity estimates that were considered underestimates.

PCR was performed a second time for about 6 to 12 cycles using a sample-barcoded 5' primer and a J-beta primer mix. Each CDR3 protein gets one entry after TCRdb re-called the 5' RACE reads with MiXCR. The data show 450,000 to 700,000 distinct CDR3 sequences, with 27% seen just once and around a sixth held by the top ten. The germline gives CDR1 SGDLS, CDR2 YYNGEE. CDR3 length: 15 amino acids. V shed 2 bases and J shed 6 bases, with 15 bases lying between them. Sequencing was carried out using blood. The sequence came from a woman aged 70-85 years in good health. The chain carries TRBV9 and TRBJ2-1, with a possible D match to TRBD2 (6 bases). CDR3 nucleotide sequence: TGTGCCAGCAGCGTGGGGGGTGTGTCGGTCAATGAGCAGTTCTTC. Translated: CASSVGGVSVNEQFF.